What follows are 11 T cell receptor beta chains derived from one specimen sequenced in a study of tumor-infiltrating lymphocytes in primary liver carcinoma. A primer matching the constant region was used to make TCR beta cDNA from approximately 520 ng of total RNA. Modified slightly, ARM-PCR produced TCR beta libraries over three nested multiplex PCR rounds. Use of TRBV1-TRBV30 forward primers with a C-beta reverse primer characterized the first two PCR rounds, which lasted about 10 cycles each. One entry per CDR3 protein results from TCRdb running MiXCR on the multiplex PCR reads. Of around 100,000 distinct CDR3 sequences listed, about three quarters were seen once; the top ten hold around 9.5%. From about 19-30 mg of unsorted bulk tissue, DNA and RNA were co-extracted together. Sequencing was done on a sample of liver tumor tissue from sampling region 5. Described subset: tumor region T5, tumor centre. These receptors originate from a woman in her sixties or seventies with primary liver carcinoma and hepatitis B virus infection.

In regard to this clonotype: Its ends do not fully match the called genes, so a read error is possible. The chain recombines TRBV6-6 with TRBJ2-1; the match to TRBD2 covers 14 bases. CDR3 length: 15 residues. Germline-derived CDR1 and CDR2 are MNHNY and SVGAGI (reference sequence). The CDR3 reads CVSSYGTSGGSEQFF. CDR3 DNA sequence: TGTGTCAGCAGTTACGGGACTAGCGGGGGCAGTGAGCAGTTCTTC.

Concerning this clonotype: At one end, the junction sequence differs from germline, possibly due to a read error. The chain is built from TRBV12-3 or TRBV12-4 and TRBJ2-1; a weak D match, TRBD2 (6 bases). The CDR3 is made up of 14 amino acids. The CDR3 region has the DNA TGTGTCAGCAGTCTCGGCGGGACCGACAAAGAGCAGTTCTTC. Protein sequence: CVSSLGGTDKEQFF.

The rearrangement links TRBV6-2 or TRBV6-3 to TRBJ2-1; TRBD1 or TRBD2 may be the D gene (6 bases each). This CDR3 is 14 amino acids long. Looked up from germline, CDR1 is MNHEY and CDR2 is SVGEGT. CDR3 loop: CDSSSGRGPDEQFF. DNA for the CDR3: TGTGATAGCAGTTCGGGACGGGGGCCTGATGAGCAGTTCTTC.

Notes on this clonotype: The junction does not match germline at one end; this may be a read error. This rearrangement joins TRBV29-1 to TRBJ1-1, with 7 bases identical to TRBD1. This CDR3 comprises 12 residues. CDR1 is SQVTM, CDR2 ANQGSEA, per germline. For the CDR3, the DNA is TGCAGCGAGACAGGGAGTCGCACTGGAGCTTTCTTT. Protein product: CSETGSRTGAFF.

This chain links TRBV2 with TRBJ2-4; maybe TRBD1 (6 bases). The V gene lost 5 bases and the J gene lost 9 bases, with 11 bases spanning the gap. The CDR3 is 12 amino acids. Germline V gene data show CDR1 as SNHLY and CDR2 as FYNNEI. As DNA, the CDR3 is TGTGCCAGCAGTTACGAACAGGGCATTCAGTACTTC. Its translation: CASSYEQGIQYF.

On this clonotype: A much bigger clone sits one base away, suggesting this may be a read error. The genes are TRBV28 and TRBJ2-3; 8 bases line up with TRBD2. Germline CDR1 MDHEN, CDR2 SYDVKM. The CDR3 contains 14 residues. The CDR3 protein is CARSSSRGGDTQYF. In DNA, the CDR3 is TGTGCCAGAAGTTCCTCCCGGGGGGGAGATACGCAGTATTTT.

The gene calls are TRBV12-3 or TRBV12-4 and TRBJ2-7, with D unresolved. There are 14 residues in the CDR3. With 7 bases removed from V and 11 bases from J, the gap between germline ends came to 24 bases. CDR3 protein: CASISDAGSYKEYF. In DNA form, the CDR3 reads TGTGCCAGCATCAGCGACGCCGGCTCCTACAAGGAGTACTTC.

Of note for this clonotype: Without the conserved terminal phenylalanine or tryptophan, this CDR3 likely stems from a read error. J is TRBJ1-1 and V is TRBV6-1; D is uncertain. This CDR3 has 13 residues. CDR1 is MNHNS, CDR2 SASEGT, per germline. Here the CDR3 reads CGSTVHRPTEAFL. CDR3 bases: TGTGGCAGCACCGTCCATCGGCCCACTGAAGCTTTCCTT.

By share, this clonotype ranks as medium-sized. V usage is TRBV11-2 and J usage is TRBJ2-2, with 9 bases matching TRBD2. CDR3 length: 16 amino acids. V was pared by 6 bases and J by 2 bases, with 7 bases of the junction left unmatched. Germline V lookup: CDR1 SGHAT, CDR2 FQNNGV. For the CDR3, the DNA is TGTGCCAGCAGTCGTCGACTAGCGGAAAACACCGGGGAGCTGTTTTTT. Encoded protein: CASSRRLAENTGELFF.

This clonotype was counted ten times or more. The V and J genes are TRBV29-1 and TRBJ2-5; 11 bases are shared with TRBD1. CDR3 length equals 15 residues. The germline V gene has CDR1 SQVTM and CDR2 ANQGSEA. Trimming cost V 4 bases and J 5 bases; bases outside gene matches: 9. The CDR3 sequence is CSVVRTGGEVETQYF. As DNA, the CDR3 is TGCAGCGTTGTTCGGACAGGGGGCGAGGTGGAGACCCAGTACTTC.

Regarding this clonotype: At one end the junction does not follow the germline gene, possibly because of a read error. The DNA for the CDR3 is TGTACCATCAGTCGTGGTAGCGGGGGCACAGATACGCAGTATTTT. This encodes CTISRGSGGTDTQYF. V usage is TRBV10-3 and J usage is TRBJ2-3, with 8 bases that match TRBD2. This CDR3 has 15 residues. The germline V gene has CDR1 ENHRY and CDR2 SYGVKD.